Presented here are 8 T cell receptor beta chains from one specimen sequenced in a study of T cell responses to AZD1222 COVID-19 vaccine. Produced via immunoSEQ multiplex PCR; TCRdb's table is partial and in-frame only. Counted here are approximately 100,000 clones, about 89% occurring once; the ten biggest clones make up 7% to 9%. Specimen: peripheral blood, collected on day 0 of AZD1222 vaccination. These receptor sequences come from an adult in good health.

This chain joins TRBV4-1 and TRBJ2-7; 12 positions agree with TRBD2. The CDR3 has 15 amino acids. From germline, CDR1 is MGHRA and CDR2 YSYEKL. The junction had 5 bases not matched to a gene; V was cut back by 4 bases and J by 4 bases. The CDR3 nucleotides are TGCGCCAGCAGCCTACGACTAGCGGGAGAGTACGAGCAGTACTTC. This sequence encodes CASSLRLAGEYEQYF.

V is TRBV19 and J is TRBJ2-1; the match to TRBD1 covers 10 bases. The V and J ends lost 5 bases and 7 bases, in that order; junction bases with no gene match: 14. The CDR3 sequence is 17 residues long. Per the germline V gene, CDR1 is LNHDA and CDR2 is SQIVND (reference sequence). The CDR3 DNA sequence: TGTGCCAGTAGTCGTCTACCGGGACAGGGGTCTGGAAATGAGCAGTTCTTC. This encodes CASSRLPGQGSGNEQFF. Based on the CDR3 plus reference TRBV19 and TRBJ2-1, the full variable domain is DGGITQSPKYLFRKEGQNVTLSCEQNLNHDAMYWYRQDPGQGLRLIYYSQIVNDFQKGDIAEGYSVSREKKESFPLTVTSAQKNPTAFYLCASSRLPGQGSGNEQFFGPGTRLTVL.

J is TRBJ2-3 and V is TRBV11-3, with 13 bases identical to TRBD2. The CDR3 totals 16 residues. Germline V gives CDR1 SGHNT, CDR2 YENEEA. J lost 4 bases, V lost 5 bases, and 6 bases had no gene match. Here the CDR3 DNA reads TGTGCCAGCAGCCTGGGACTAGCGGGAAAGGCAGATACGCAGTATTTT. It is translated as CASSLGLAGKADTQYF.

V usage is TRBV6-5 and J usage is TRBJ1-1, with 10 bases identical to TRBD1. This CDR3 is built from 13 residues. Per germline, CDR1 MNHEY and CDR2 SVGAGI. V lost 3 bases, J lost 7 bases, and 2 bases stayed unmatched. The CDR3 region is CASSYDRGLEAFF. The CDR3 coding sequence is TGTGCCAGCAGTTATGACAGGGGGCTTGAAGCTTTCTTT.

This clone has a handful of counts. This chain joins TRBV4-1 and TRBJ2-4, with 7 nucleotides matching TRBD1. The J segment lost 0 bases and the V segment lost 1 base, leaving 6 bases of the junction unmatched. The CDR3 runs 17 residues. Looked up from germline, CDR1 is MGHRA and CDR2 is YSYEKL. This CDR3 reads CASSQANRGPAKNIQYF. CDR3 coding DNA: TGCGCCAGCAGCCAAGCGAACAGGGGCCCAGCCAAAAACATTCAGTACTTC.

This clone was observed a single time. This chain joins TRBV5-1 and TRBJ1-2; D unresolved. The CDR3 is 14 residues long. CDR1 and CDR2 (germline): SGHRS, YFSETQ. Trimming pared 0 bases from V and 8 bases from J, leaving 14 bases between. CDR3 coding DNA: TGCGCCAGCAGCTTGGCCGAAGGGATTGGCGGCTACACCTTC. It encodes CASSLAEGIGGYTF.

This sequence joins TRBV29-1 and TRBJ1-5; D uncertain. Germline CDR1 SQVTM, CDR2 ANQGSEA. Trimming left V 6 bases short and J 4 bases short, with 10 bases between. The length of the CDR3 is 12 residues. In nucleotides, the CDR3 is TGCAGCGTCGGAGGAGGGAATCAGCCCCAGCATTTT. It codes for CSVGGGNQPQHF. The variable domain in full, completed from reference TRBV29-1 and TRBJ1-5, reads SAVISQKPSRDICQRGTSLTIQCQVDSQVTMMFWYRQQPGQSLTLIATANQGSEATYESGFVIDKFPISRPNLTFSTLTVSNMSPEDSSIYLCSVGGGNQPQHFGDGTRLSIL.

The CDR3 DNA is TGTGCCAGCAGTGGACAGGGGGAAAACACTGAAGCTTTCTTT. Protein product: CASSGQGENTEAFF. The chain has TRBV2 and TRBJ1-1; 9 nucleotides match TRBD1. The CDR3 is made up of 14 amino acids. Germline V gives CDR1 SNHLY, CDR2 FYNNEI. Germline trimming cut 4 bases from V and 2 bases from J; bases unmatched to any gene: 2.